This T cell receptor (beta chain) was captured by sequencing in a study of shared clonotypes between healthy human individuals. Overall study findings and caveats: Specimens sampled were limited to blood, with tissue repertoires likely differing.

TCRdb's table, derived via immunoSEQ multiplex PCR, lists solely in-frame clones and lacks some. The top ten hold 0.36% of the sample, which has 1,400,000 or so clones, approximately 98.5% seen once. As to this clone: Its antigen is undetermined.

V gave up 4 bases and J gave up 1 base, with 13 bases separating them. CDR3 length: 15 residues. Sequences were obtained from naive CD4+ T cells sorted from blood. Subset described: CD45RA+ positively selected. The sequence was obtained from a man aged 30-40 years in good health. This chain joins TRBV5-3 and TRBJ2-3; TRBD1 or TRBD2 may be the D gene (5 bases each). TRBV5-3 is labeled an ORF, and its function is uncertain. DNA of the CDR3: TGTGCCAGAAGCCATTCAATGGGGGGCACAGATACGCAGTATTTT. Protein: CARSHSMGGTDTQYF.